Listed below are T cell receptor beta chains from one sample, sequenced in a study of T-cell reconstitution after alpha-beta-depleted transplantation in children. TCRdb independently ran MiXCR on the PCR reads; one entry per CDR3 protein. The table records some 520,000 distinct CDR3 sequences, over 25% of them present only once. The source was PBMCs from the stem cell graft donor, collected from the stem cell graft. All receptors derive from a human donor who donated a stem cell graft to a child with aplastic anemia. Each CDR3 is given with its conserved first and last residue. The order of the fields is D gene, V gene, J gene, clone size, CDR3 protein, CDR3 DNA. The D gene is left open where the match is weak. Only part of the rows carry a size: once, few, many, or a class if the clone is expanded.

d_gene: -; v_gene: TRBV6-1; j_gene: TRBJ1-5; abundance: few; CDR3aa: CASSEDPGVQPQHF; CDR3nt: TGTGCCAGCAGTGAAGATCCGGGGGTGCAGCCCCAGCATTTT
d_gene: TRBD1; v_gene: TRBV24-1; j_gene: TRBJ1-1; abundance: -; CDR3aa: CATSDRDRGMNTEAFF; CDR3nt: TGTGCCACCAGTGATAGGGACAGGGGCATGAACACTGAAGCTTTCTTT
d_gene: TRBD1; v_gene: TRBV4-3; j_gene: TRBJ1-5; abundance: -; CDR3aa: CASSQEKGQVVYSNQPQHF; CDR3nt: TGCGCCAGCAGCCAAGAAAAGGGACAGGTGGTATATAGCAATCAGCCCCAGCATTTT
d_gene: TRBD2; v_gene: TRBV4-3; j_gene: TRBJ2-5; abundance: -; CDR3aa: CASSLVGGGSQETQYF; CDR3nt: TGCGCCAGCAGCCTGGTCGGCGGGGGGTCACAAGAGACCCAGTACTTC
d_gene: -; v_gene: TRBV27; j_gene: TRBJ2-7; abundance: -; CDR3aa: CASSASDKIYEQYF; CDR3nt: TGTGCCAGCAGTGCCTCGGACAAGATCTACGAGCAGTACTTC
d_gene: TRBD1; v_gene: TRBV5-1; j_gene: TRBJ1-4; abundance: -; CDR3aa: CASSLGQGSGKLFF; CDR3nt: TGCGCCAGCAGCCTGGGACAGGGGAGTGGAAAACTGTTTTTT
d_gene: TRBD1; v_gene: TRBV20-1; j_gene: TRBJ1-5; abundance: -; CDR3aa: CSAIIPTGKGNQTQHF; CDR3nt: TGCAGTGCTATCATCCCGACAGGGAAGGGGAATCAGACCCAGCATTTT
d_gene: TRBD1; v_gene: TRBV18; j_gene: TRBJ2-1; abundance: few; CDR3aa: CASSPQQGAENEQFF; CDR3nt: TGTGCCAGCTCACCACAACAGGGGGCAGAGAATGAGCAGTTCTTC
d_gene: -; v_gene: TRBV7-9; j_gene: TRBJ2-5; abundance: -; CDR3aa: CASNSSPQETQYF; CDR3nt: TGTGCCAGCAACTCTAGCCCCCAAGAGACCCAGTACTTC
d_gene: -; v_gene: TRBV12-3/TRBV12-4; j_gene: TRBJ1-2; abundance: few; CDR3aa: CASSLRHDYGYTF; CDR3nt: TGTGCCAGCAGTTTAAGGCACGACTATGGCTACACCTTC
d_gene: -; v_gene: TRBV5-6; j_gene: TRBJ2-7; abundance: -; CDR3aa: CASSQERKFYEQYF; CDR3nt: TGTGCCAGCAGCCAAGAACGGAAATTCTACGAGCAGTACTTC
d_gene: -; v_gene: TRBV6-2/TRBV6-3; j_gene: TRBJ1-4; abundance: -; CDR3aa: CASSSSSKLFF; CDR3nt: TGTGCCAGCAGTTCCTCATCAAAACTGTTTTTT
d_gene: TRBD2; v_gene: TRBV10-3; j_gene: TRBJ2-1; abundance: few; CDR3aa: CATQAGGEQFF; CDR3nt: TGTGCCACCCAAGCGGGAGGTGAGCAGTTCTTC
d_gene: -; v_gene: TRBV11-1; j_gene: TRBJ2-1; abundance: -; CDR3aa: CASSVNRAHTYNEQFF; CDR3nt: TGTGCCAGCAGCGTGAACAGGGCCCATACCTACAATGAGCAGTTCTTC
d_gene: TRBD1; v_gene: TRBV4-2; j_gene: TRBJ1-2; abundance: few; CDR3aa: CASSLRGPSYGYTF; CDR3nt: TGTGCCAGCAGCCTCAGGGGGCCCAGCTATGGCTACACCTTC
d_gene: TRBD1; v_gene: TRBV27; j_gene: TRBJ2-3; abundance: -; CDR3aa: CASSRQGLSTDTQYF; CDR3nt: TGTGCCAGCAGCCGACAGGGCCTTAGCACAGATACGCAGTATTTT
d_gene: TRBD1; v_gene: TRBV12-3/TRBV12-4; j_gene: TRBJ1-5; abundance: few; CDR3aa: CASSRRTGNQPQHF; CDR3nt: TGTGCCAGCAGCCGCAGGACAGGTAATCAGCCCCAGCATTTT
d_gene: -; v_gene: TRBV5-6; j_gene: TRBJ1-1; abundance: once; CDR3aa: CDSSFRGSKRNTEAFF; CDR3nt: TGTGACAGCAGCTTCCGGGGCTCAAAGAGGAACACTGAAGCTTTCTTT
d_gene: -; v_gene: TRBV12-3/TRBV12-4; j_gene: TRBJ2-4; abundance: -; CDR3aa: CASSLALGGGDIQYF; CDR3nt: TGTGCCAGCAGTTTAGCGCTGGGAGGCGGGGACATTCAGTACTTC
d_gene: TRBD2; v_gene: TRBV20-1; j_gene: TRBJ2-1; abundance: -; CDR3aa: CSARSQGEGSYNEQFF; CDR3nt: TGCAGTGCTAGAAGCCAAGGGGAGGGCTCCTACAATGAGCAGTTCTTC
d_gene: TRBD1; v_gene: TRBV20-1; j_gene: TRBJ1-3; abundance: few; CDR3aa: CSAREAGGLGTIYF; CDR3nt: TGCAGTGCTAGAGAGGCAGGGGGATTGGGCACCATATATTTT
d_gene: TRBD1; v_gene: TRBV20-1; j_gene: TRBJ2-7; abundance: few; CDR3aa: CSARGQGGYEQYF; CDR3nt: TGCAGTGCTAGGGGACAGGGAGGCTACGAGCAGTACTTC
d_gene: -; v_gene: TRBV7-2; j_gene: TRBJ1-2; abundance: -; CDR3aa: CASSLGGKYGYTF; CDR3nt: TGTGCCAGCAGCTTAGGCGGCAAATATGGCTACACCTTC
d_gene: TRBD1; v_gene: TRBV7-2; j_gene: TRBJ1-5; abundance: few; CDR3aa: CASSLGGTGSYQPQHF; CDR3nt: TGTGCCAGCAGCTTAGGAGGGACAGGGAGCTATCAGCCCCAGCATTTT
d_gene: TRBD1; v_gene: TRBV12-5; j_gene: TRBJ1-4; abundance: -; CDR3aa: CASGQTGSRDRGLRLFF; CDR3nt: TGTGCTAGTGGCCAGACTGGGTCCCGGGACAGGGGATTGCGACTGTTTTTT
d_gene: TRBD1; v_gene: TRBV10-3; j_gene: TRBJ2-1; abundance: -; CDR3aa: CAISQKVTGGYYNEQFF; CDR3nt: TGTGCCATCAGCCAAAAAGTGACAGGGGGCTACTACAATGAGCAGTTCTTC
d_gene: TRBD2; v_gene: TRBV27; j_gene: TRBJ2-2; abundance: -; CDR3aa: CASSPWAGVAGELFF; CDR3nt: TGTGCCAGCAGCCCTTGGGCGGGAGTGGCCGGGGAGCTGTTTTTT
d_gene: TRBD2; v_gene: TRBV7-9; j_gene: TRBJ2-1; abundance: -; CDR3aa: CASSPDWSSGEGDEQFF; CDR3nt: TGTGCCAGCAGCCCTGACTGGAGTAGCGGGGAGGGCGATGAGCAGTTCTTC
d_gene: -; v_gene: TRBV5-1; j_gene: TRBJ2-7; abundance: few; CDR3aa: CASRKREDREQYF; CDR3nt: TGCGCCAGCCGGAAGCGCGAGGATCGCGAGCAGTACTTC
d_gene: TRBD2; v_gene: TRBV20-1; j_gene: TRBJ2-5; abundance: few; CDR3aa: CSGSGRGETQYF; CDR3nt: TGCAGTGGTAGCGGGAGGGGTGAGACCCAGTACTTC
d_gene: -; v_gene: TRBV7-8; j_gene: TRBJ2-3; abundance: -; CDR3aa: CASSFTGDPTDTQYF; CDR3nt: TGTGCCAGCAGCTTTACGGGGGACCCTACAGATACGCAGTATTTT
d_gene: TRBD1; v_gene: TRBV4-1; j_gene: TRBJ1-1; abundance: -; CDR3aa: CASSQVLQRQGVLNTEAFF; CDR3nt: TGCGCCAGCAGCCAAGTTCTGCAGAGACAGGGGGTTTTGAACACTGAAGCTTTCTTT
d_gene: -; v_gene: TRBV29-1; j_gene: TRBJ1-2; abundance: -; CDR3aa: CSVEGLNGYTF; CDR3nt: TGCAGCGTTGAAGGTCTCAATGGCTACACCTTC
d_gene: TRBD2; v_gene: TRBV20-1; j_gene: TRBJ2-3; abundance: few; CDR3aa: CSATASGRTDTQYF; CDR3nt: TGCAGTGCTACCGCTAGCGGACGGACAGATACGCAGTATTTT
d_gene: -; v_gene: TRBV29-1; j_gene: TRBJ2-3; abundance: -; CDR3aa: CSARTRDGDTQYF; CDR3nt: TGCAGCGCCCGGACGAGGGACGGAGATACGCAGTATTTT
d_gene: TRBD2; v_gene: TRBV20-1; j_gene: TRBJ2-5; abundance: -; CDR3aa: CSGIVASGLPYQETQYF; CDR3nt: TGCAGTGGTATAGTGGCTAGCGGCCTTCCGTACCAAGAGACCCAGTACTTC
d_gene: -; v_gene: TRBV7-2; j_gene: TRBJ1-4; abundance: -; CDR3aa: CASSSQVRDEKLFF; CDR3nt: TGTGCCAGCAGCTCGCAGGTCCGGGATGAAAAACTGTTTTTT
d_gene: TRBD1; v_gene: TRBV10-3; j_gene: TRBJ1-1; abundance: few; CDR3aa: CAIRDRGAMNTEAFF; CDR3nt: TGTGCCATCCGGGACAGGGGAGCCATGAACACTGAAGCTTTCTTT
d_gene: -; v_gene: TRBV7-9; j_gene: TRBJ2-3; abundance: -; CDR3aa: CASSSRLEVSDTQYF; CDR3nt: TGTGCCAGCAGTTCGAGACTAGAGGTCTCAGATACGCAGTATTTT
d_gene: TRBD2; v_gene: TRBV7-2; j_gene: TRBJ2-2; abundance: few; CDR3aa: CASSPGLAENTGELFF; CDR3nt: TGTGCCAGCAGCCCGGGACTAGCGGAAAACACCGGGGAGCTGTTTTTT
d_gene: TRBD1; v_gene: TRBV18; j_gene: TRBJ2-1; abundance: -; CDR3aa: CASSPFTPGQGNNEQFF; CDR3nt: TGTGCCAGCTCACCATTCACACCGGGACAGGGGAACAATGAGCAGTTCTTC
d_gene: -; v_gene: TRBV5-1; j_gene: TRBJ2-2; abundance: once; CDR3aa: CASSPYNREGTGELFF; CDR3nt: TGCGCCAGCAGTCCTTATAACAGGGAGGGGACCGGGGAGCTGTTTTTT
d_gene: -; v_gene: TRBV12-3/TRBV12-4; j_gene: TRBJ2-1; abundance: few; CDR3aa: CASSLVARQTSYNEQFF; CDR3nt: TGTGCCAGCAGTTTAGTAGCCCGACAGACCTCCTACAATGAGCAGTTCTTC
d_gene: TRBD1; v_gene: TRBV12-3/TRBV12-4; j_gene: TRBJ1-5; abundance: -; CDR3aa: CASSLGQGAAQPQHF; CDR3nt: TGTGCCAGCAGTTTAGGACAGGGGGCTGCTCAGCCCCAGCATTTT
d_gene: -; v_gene: TRBV4-1; j_gene: TRBJ2-1; abundance: -; CDR3aa: CASSHLGTGYEQFF; CDR3nt: TGCGCCAGCAGCCACCTAGGGACCGGCTATGAGCAGTTCTTC
d_gene: -; v_gene: TRBV4-1; j_gene: TRBJ2-3; abundance: once; CDR3aa: CASSQGAALRTDTQYF; CDR3nt: TGCGCCAGCAGCCAAGGCGCAGCTCTTCGCACAGATACGCAGTATTTT
d_gene: -; v_gene: TRBV12-3/TRBV12-4; j_gene: TRBJ2-5; abundance: -; CDR3aa: CASSSRGIAEETQYF; CDR3nt: TGTGCCAGCAGTTCCCGGGGGATAGCCGAAGAGACCCAGTACTTC
d_gene: -; v_gene: TRBV7-2; j_gene: TRBJ2-1; abundance: -; CDR3aa: CASRPRMRAGSYNEQFF; CDR3nt: TGTGCCAGCAGGCCTCGAATGCGTGCGGGTTCCTACAATGAGCAGTTCTTC
d_gene: TRBD2; v_gene: TRBV4-3; j_gene: TRBJ2-3; abundance: -; CDR3aa: CASSQELAGGEDTQYF; CDR3nt: TGCGCCAGCAGCCAAGAACTAGCGGGAGGGGAAGATACGCAGTATTTT
d_gene: -; v_gene: TRBV9; j_gene: TRBJ1-3; abundance: few; CDR3aa: CASSVGRDNPSGNTIYF; CDR3nt: TGTGCCAGCAGCGTAGGTCGGGACAATCCCTCTGGAAACACCATATATTTT
d_gene: TRBD2; v_gene: TRBV20-1; j_gene: TRBJ2-1; abundance: -; CDR3aa: CSARVTSGRANEQFF; CDR3nt: TGCAGTGCTAGAGTCACTAGCGGGAGGGCCAATGAGCAGTTCTTC
d_gene: -; v_gene: TRBV29-1; j_gene: TRBJ1-1; abundance: -; CDR3aa: CSVVPWGAPVNTEAFF; CDR3nt: TGCAGCGTTGTCCCGTGGGGGGCGCCGGTGAACACTGAAGCTTTCTTT
d_gene: -; v_gene: TRBV18; j_gene: TRBJ1-5; abundance: -; CDR3aa: CASSPAGDLKPQHF; CDR3nt: TGTGCCAGCTCACCAGCAGGGGACCTCAAGCCCCAGCATTTT
d_gene: TRBD1; v_gene: TRBV27; j_gene: TRBJ1-6; abundance: -; CDR3aa: CASRQGGYSPLHF; CDR3nt: TGTGCCAGCCGACAGGGAGGCTATTCACCCCTCCACTTT
d_gene: -; v_gene: TRBV7-9; j_gene: TRBJ2-2; abundance: -; CDR3aa: CASSPGRLNTGELFF; CDR3nt: TGTGCCAGCAGCCCGGGGCGACTAAACACCGGGGAGCTGTTTTTT
d_gene: -; v_gene: TRBV18; j_gene: TRBJ2-3; abundance: -; CDR3aa: CASSPVGSTDTQYF; CDR3nt: TGTGCCAGCTCACCAGTCGGGAGCACAGATACGCAGTATTTT
d_gene: TRBD1; v_gene: TRBV25-1; j_gene: TRBJ1-2; abundance: -; CDR3aa: CASSGPPGGVVYGYTF; CDR3nt: TGTGCCAGCAGTGGTCCTCCAGGGGGCGTCGTCTATGGCTACACCTTC
d_gene: TRBD1; v_gene: TRBV27; j_gene: TRBJ1-5; abundance: -; CDR3aa: CASSLFWVRGQGGRQPQHF; CDR3nt: TGTGCCAGCAGTTTATTTTGGGTTCGGGGACAGGGGGGGCGACAGCCCCAGCATTTT
d_gene: TRBD2; v_gene: TRBV29-1; j_gene: TRBJ2-1; abundance: few; CDR3aa: CSVDERGSYNEQFF; CDR3nt: TGCAGCGTTGACGAGCGGGGCTCCTACAATGAGCAGTTCTTC